The rows below give T cell receptor beta chains drawn from one sample of a study of control samples from healthy donors and cancer patients. Produced via immunoSEQ multiplex PCR; TCRdb's table is partial and in-frame only. The profile shows over 70,000 clones, about 89% of them singletons. The sequenced sample was PBMCs. The receptors stem from a woman between 45 and 65 years old with colorectal cancer. Both conserved end residues are part of each CDR3. A D gene is named only where the DNA matches it firmly.

d_call	v_call	j_call	cdr3_length	cdr3_aa	cdr3_nt
TRBD1	TRBV5-4	TRBJ1-4	14	CASSLAGTGEKLFF	TGTGCCAGCAGCTTGGCCGGGACAGGTGAAAAACTGTTTTTT
TRBD2	TRBV2	TRBJ2-5	15	CASTLAGGPFQTQYF	TGTGCCAGCACCCTAGCGGGGGGGCCTTTTCAGACCCAGTACTTC
NA	TRBV3-1/TRBV3-2	TRBJ2-2	14	CASSQGFNTGELFF	TGTGCCAGCAGCCAAGGTTTTAACACCGGGGAGCTGTTTTTT
NA	TRBV2	TRBJ2-1	13	CASASRIYNEQFF	TGTGCCAGCGCCTCTAGAATCTACAATGAGCAGTTCTTC
NA	TRBV2	TRBJ1-4	15	CASSEARRVSEKLFF	TGTGCCAGCAGTGAAGCAAGGCGTGTTAGTGAAAAACTGTTTTTT
NA	TRBV7-6	TRBJ2-2	17	CASSSNRRQGGSGELFF	TGTGCCAGCAGCTCTAATCGCAGGCAGGGGGGGTCCGGGGAGCTGTTTTTT
NA	TRBV30	TRBJ1-6	18	CAWSSDRTPSSYNSPLHF	TGTGCCTGGAGTTCCGACAGAACCCCGAGCTCCTATAATTCACCCCTCCACTTT
NA	TRBV5-6	TRBJ1-5	16	CASSRLGSLSNQPQHF	TGTGCCAGCAGCCGTCTCGGGTCTTTGAGCAATCAGCCCCAGCATTTT
TRBD1	TRBV24-1	TRBJ1-4	14	CATGGTGDDEKLFF	TGTGCCACCGGGGGGACAGGGGATGATGAAAAACTGTTTTTT
NA	TRBV7-8	TRBJ2-6	16	CASSLAVSSGANVLTF	TGTGCCAGCAGCTTAGCGGTTTCCTCTGGGGCCAACGTCCTGACTTTC
NA	TRBV5-1	TRBJ2-5	11	CASTAGETQYF	TGCGCCAGCACGGCCGGAGAGACCCAGTACTTC
TRBD1	TRBV14	TRBJ2-3	17	CASSQSRGGTGTDTQYF	TGTGCCAGCAGCCAAAGCCGAGGGGGCACAGGCACAGATACGCAGTATTTT